The 32 T cell receptor beta chains presented below share a single source sample, sequenced in a study of T cell repertoires in cytomegalovirus infection. TCRdb processed the reads anew with MiXCR; each CDR3 protein has one entry. The profile shows approximately 500,000 distinct CDR3 sequences, 10% to 12% of them singletons. The sequenced sample was PBMCs. These receptors came from a human donor in good health (CMV status not recorded). Some clones in this sample may be carry-over from other donors' samples.

This clonotype has at least ten counts. The chain recombines TRBV27 with TRBJ1-6; D remains ambiguous. CDR1 and CDR2 from the germline V gene are MNHEY and SMNVEV (reference sequence). Trimming took 6 bases from V and 6 from J, leaving 12 bases between them. The CDR3 covers 14 residues. The CDR3 loop is CASSLQWGNSPLHF. CDR3 DNA: TGTGCCAGCAGCCTTCAGTGGGGTAATTCACCCCTCCACTTT.

This clonotype appeared many times. The rearrangement joins TRBV7-7 to TRBJ2-1; TRBD1 is a possible D gene (5 bases). Trimming removed 1 base at V and 6 bases at J, with 10 bases between. The germline gives CDR1 SSHAT, CDR2 FNYEAQ (reference sequence). The CDR3 is 14 residues long. CDR3 sequence: CASSLELGVNEQFF. The CDR3 coding sequence is TGTGCCAGCAGCTTAGAGCTAGGGGTCAATGAGCAGTTCTTC. The full variable domain, completed using reference TRBV7-7 and TRBJ2-1, is GAGVSQSPRYKVTKRGQDVTLRCDPISSHATLYWYQQALGQGPEFLTYFNYEAQPDKSGLPSDRFSAERPEGSISTLTIQRTEQRDSAMYRCASSLELGVNEQFFGPGTRLTVL.

The table lists this clonotype with many counts. The chain is built from TRBV7-9 and TRBJ2-3; 8 nucleotides align to TRBD2. Germline CDR1 SEHNR, CDR2 FQNEAQ (reference sequence). J was trimmed by 3 bases and V by 5 bases; bases with no gene match: 7. The CDR3 spans 15 residues. The CDR3 DNA is TGTGCCAGCAGCGTCGGGAGGGCCACGACAGATACGCAGTATTTT. Its protein product is CASSVGRATTDTQYF.

The sample holds many counts of this clonotype. V usage is TRBV6-2 or TRBV6-3 and J usage is TRBJ2-6; maybe TRBD1 (6 bases). Looked up from germline, CDR1 is MNHEY and CDR2 is SVGEGT. V lost 7 bases and J 0 bases, leaving 19 bases between the germline ends. The CDR3 extends over 18 amino acids. CDR3 DNA sequence: TGTGCCAGCACCCTTCAGGGGTCTCTATACTCTGGGGCCAACGTCCTGACTTTC. Protein sequence: CASTLQGSLYSGANVLTF.

This clonotype was counted between two and nine times. The genes are TRBV20-1 and TRBJ2-5, with D uncertain. The germline V gene has CDR1 DFQATT and CDR2 SNEGSKA (reference sequence). The CDR3 sequence is 14 residues long. Trimming cost V 0 bases and J 5 bases, with 13 bases left between them. This CDR3 reads CSARDIRAGETQYF. In DNA, the CDR3 is TGCAGTGCTAGAGATATACGGGCCGGGGAGACCCAGTACTTC.

This clonotype was counted ten times or more. The CDR3, as DNA: TGTGCCAGCAGCCCCCCTGTGTCCACGACTAATGAAAAACTGTTTTTT. Protein: CASSPPVSTTNEKLFF. The rearrangement links TRBV5-5 to TRBJ1-4; D is ambiguous. Germline lookup yields CDR1 SGHKS and CDR2 YYEKEE (reference sequence). CDR3 length: 16 residues. The V end lost 4 bases, the J end lost 2 bases, and 15 bases lay between the germline ends.

Many counts were recorded for this clonotype. The rearrangement uses TRBV6-2 or TRBV6-3 and TRBJ1-3; the D is unclear. Trimming left V 0 bases short and J 0 bases short, with 9 bases between. This CDR3 is 16 amino acids long. Germline values: CDR1 MNHEY, CDR2 SVGEGT. The CDR3 sequence is CASSYSSGISGNTIYF. The CDR3, as DNA: TGTGCCAGCAGTTACTCGTCGGGAATCTCTGGAAACACCATATATTTT.

This clonotype was counted a few times. V is TRBV6-4 and J is TRBJ2-2, with no clear D. Deletions cut 1 base from V and 2 bases from J, with 5 bases between. Germline-derived CDR1 and CDR2 are MRHNA and SNTAGT. CDR3 length equals 14 residues. The CDR3 spells CASSDLFNTGELFF. CDR3 nucleotide sequence: TGTGCCAGCAGTGACTTATTTAACACCGGGGAGCTGTTTTTT.

This clonotype has ten or more counts. V and J are TRBV11-2 and TRBJ2-7; D is undetermined. The CDR3 is 13 residues long. V lost 5 bases to trimming and J lost 7 bases, with 15 bases between them. The V gene's germline CDR1 is SGHAT and CDR2 FQNNGV. This chain's CDR3 is CASSPDDAREQYF. The CDR3, as DNA: TGTGCCAGCAGCCCCGACGATGCTCGGGAGCAGTACTTC.

This clonotype was picked up many times. The chain couples TRBV20-1 to TRBJ1-5; D remains unclear. Trimming shortened V by 1 base and J by 0 bases, and 4 bases separated the two germline ends. Germline loops: CDR1 DFQATT, CDR2 SNEGSKA (reference sequence). The CDR3 is made up of 13 amino acids. CDR3 region: CSARGSSNQPQHF. DNA of the CDR3: TGCAGTGCTAGAGGCAGTAGCAATCAGCCCCAGCATTTT.

This clonotype was seen many times. The V call is TRBV12-5, the J call TRBJ1-2; TRBD1 is a possible D gene (6 bases). The CDR3 runs 16 residues. Per germline, CDR1 LGHNT and CDR2 FRNRAP. Trimming cost V 0 bases and J 4 bases, with 15 bases left between them. The CDR3, as DNA: TGTGCTAGTGGTTTGGTCCTTCGGGGGCTAGGCTATGGCTACACCTTC. Amino acids: CASGLVLRGLGYGYTF.

The chain is built from TRBV2 and TRBJ1-4; D gene uncertain. Germline V gene lookup returns CDR1 SNHLY and CDR2 FYNNEI. This CDR3 is built from 15 residues. V was shortened by 7 bases and J by 0 bases, with 12 bases between the two germline ends. CDR3 in DNA: TGTGCCAGCACGCCGGAACTGACAACTAATGAAAAACTGTTTTTT. Translated, it gives CASTPELTTNEKLFF.

The chain uses TRBV7-9 and TRBJ2-7, with 9 bases identical to TRBD2. Germline trimming cut 1 base from V and 3 bases from J; bases unmatched to any gene: 16. CDR1 and CDR2 from the germline V gene are SEHNR and FQNEAQ (reference sequence). CDR3 size: 19 residues. CDR3 nucleotides: TGTGCCAGCAGCTTAGAATTCGGTAGCGGGAGTGACGGAGGCTACGAGCAGTACTTC. Encoded protein: CASSLEFGSGSDGGYEQYF.

Many counts were recorded for this clonotype. The chain employs TRBV3-1 and TRBJ2-2, with 11 nucleotides matching TRBD2. Losses at the gene ends were 2 bases for V and 6 bases for J; bases not matched to a gene: 5. Germline CDR1 reads LGHDT; CDR2 reads YNNKEL (reference sequence). This CDR3 spans 16 amino acids. The CDR3 sequence is CASSQTGTSGSGELFF. The CDR3 nucleotides are TGTGCCAGCAGCCAAACCGGGACTAGCGGTTCCGGGGAGCTGTTTTTT.

The V call is TRBV19, the J call TRBJ2-5; perhaps TRBD2 as D (5 bases). Germline V CDR1 and CDR2: LNHDA, SQIVND (reference sequence). There are 15 residues in the CDR3. Trimming took off 6 bases at V and 0 bases at J, with 14 bases between the two ends. CDR3: CASRRANIYQETQYF. CDR3 in DNA: TGTGCCAGTAGGAGGGCGAACATCTACCAAGAGACCCAGTACTTC.

This clonotype was detected ten times or more. The gene calls are TRBV12-3 or TRBV12-4 and TRBJ2-7; maybe TRBD2 (6 bases). This CDR3 has 16 residues. V lost 4 bases to trimming and J lost 2 bases, with 18 bases between them. CDR3 nucleotides: TGTGCCAGCAGTTCAAGCGGGTGGGTCGGGACCTACGAGCAGTACTTC. Amino acid sequence: CASSSSGWVGTYEQYF.

At least ten counts were recorded for this clonotype. DNA of the CDR3: TGTGCCAGCAGTTTAGCCCAAAGCGGGAGTGGGGAGACCCAGTACTTC. It codes for CASSLAQSGSGETQYF. The rearrangement links TRBV28 to TRBJ2-5; 8 bases agree with TRBD2. The CDR3 sequence is 16 residues long. Germline V gene data show CDR1 as MDHEN and CDR2 as SYDVKM. J lost 5 bases, V lost 2 bases, and 10 bases had no gene match.

The V call is TRBV12-3 or TRBV12-4, the J call TRBJ2-5, with a weak D call TRBD1 (6 bases). V shed 3 bases and J shed 2 bases, with 10 bases lying between them. The CDR3 contains 14 residues. CDR3 DNA: TGTGCCAGCAGTTTTCAGGGGACGCAAGAGACCCAGTACTTC. This translates into CASSFQGTQETQYF.

This sequence joins TRBV30 and TRBJ2-3, with 9 nucleotides matching TRBD1. Per the germline V gene, CDR1 is GTSNPN and CDR2 is SVGIG (reference sequence). V shed 4 bases and J 6 bases; nucleotides not matched to a gene: 8. This CDR3 is built from 14 residues. Here the CDR3 reads CAWTRTGDQDTQYF. The CDR3 nucleotides are TGTGCCTGGACGCGGACAGGGGACCAGGATACGCAGTATTTT.

This clonotype was observed many times. The chain links TRBV20-1 to TRBJ2-1; D is ambiguous. Trimming shortened V by 0 bases and J by 8 bases, and 11 bases separated the two germline ends. Germline assignment: CDR1 DFQATT and CDR2 SNEGSKA (reference sequence). This CDR3 is built from 13 residues. CDR3 DNA sequence: TGCAGTGCTAGAGACCCCGTCGCGGATGAGCAGTTCTTC. It specifies CSARDPVADEQFF.

This clonotype has at least ten counts. The germline gene is not matched at one end of the junction; a read error may be the cause. This chain uses TRBV7-7 with TRBJ2-1, with D perhaps matching TRBD2 (5 bases). The CDR3 has 14 amino acids. Germline V gives CDR1 SSHAT, CDR2 FNYEAQ (reference sequence). Written as DNA, the CDR3 is TGTGCTAGCAGCTTATCCGGGGCCTACAATGAGCAGTTCTTC. The encoded protein is CASSLSGAYNEQFF.

This clonotype was counted many times. V usage is TRBV20-1 and J usage is TRBJ2-3; TRBD2 aligns across 9 bases. The length of the CDR3 is 14 residues. Unmatched junction bases numbered 1, after V lost 3 bases and J lost 0 bases. Germline V gene lookup returns CDR1 DFQATT and CDR2 SNEGSKA (reference sequence). The CDR3 bases are TGCAGTGCTAGGACTAGCGGAAGCACAGATACGCAGTATTTT. Translation gives CSARTSGSTDTQYF.

This clonotype was seen at least ten times. CDR3 sequence: CASSLDGTAYGYTF. CDR3 sequence (DNA): TGCGCCAGCAGCTTGGATGGGACAGCCTATGGCTACACCTTC. The chain couples TRBV5-1 to TRBJ1-2, with 7 bases identical to TRBD1. The CDR3 totals 14 residues. The germline V gene has CDR1 SGHRS and CDR2 YFSETQ. J was trimmed by 4 bases and V by 0 bases; bases with no gene match: 3.

This clonotype was counted a few times. The chain couples TRBV15 to TRBJ2-5, with D unresolved. The ends were cut back, 1 base at V and 1 base at J, with 7 bases in the middle. CDR1 and CDR2 (germline): LNHNV, YYDKDF (reference sequence). This CDR3 contains 14 residues. Here the CDR3 reads CATSRVLIQETQYF. CDR3 DNA: TGTGCCACCAGCAGAGTTTTGATCCAAGAGACCCAGTACTTC.

The chain uses TRBV20-1 and TRBJ1-4, with D uncertain. The CDR3 covers 14 residues. Germline values: CDR1 DFQATT, CDR2 SNEGSKA (reference sequence). Trimming cost V 0 bases and J 8 bases, with 13 bases left between them. CDR3 loop: CSAREYELGEKLFF. Written as DNA, the CDR3 is TGCAGTGCTAGAGAGTACGAATTAGGGGAAAAACTGTTTTTT.

This clonotype was seen many times. V and J are TRBV12-3 or TRBV12-4 and TRBJ2-2, with 13 bases identical to TRBD2. The CDR3 runs 18 residues. V lost 4 bases and J lost 7; bases outside the gene matches: 12. The CDR3 region is CASSSRGLAGAVGGELFF. DNA of the CDR3: TGTGCCAGCAGTTCCCGAGGACTAGCGGGAGCCGTCGGCGGGGAGCTGTTTTTT.

The chain joins TRBV28 to TRBJ1-5, with 9 bases aligning to TRBD1. CDR3 length: 16 amino acids. The V gene end was trimmed by 7 bases and the J gene end by 0 bases; junction bases not matched to a gene: 7. Germline V gene sequence: CDR1 MDHEN, CDR2 SYDVKM. CDR3 coding DNA: TGTGCCAGCAACGAGGGACAGGGACTTAGCAATCAGCCCCAGCATTTT. Protein product: CASNEGQGLSNQPQHF.

This clonotype was detected ten times or more. This chain joins TRBV12-3 or TRBV12-4 and TRBJ1-1; TRBD1 is a possible D gene (5 bases). The ends were cut back, 4 bases at V and 7 bases at J, with 10 bases in the middle. CDR3 size: 12 residues. CDR3 amino acids: CASSWGVSEAFF. The CDR3 region has the DNA TGTGCCAGCAGTTGGGGCGTTAGTGAAGCTTTCTTT.

The chain uses TRBV4-2 and TRBJ2-1, with a tentative D call TRBD2 (8 bases). The CDR3 covers 15 residues. The V gene's germline CDR1 is LGHNA and CDR2 YNFKEQ. V lost 8 bases, J lost 10 bases, and 24 bases lay in between. CDR3 sequence reads: CASGSAGDIQGEQFF. DNA of the CDR3: TGTGCCAGCGGCTCAGCGGGAGATATACAGGGGGAGCAGTTCTTC.

This clonotype was recorded many times. An end of the junction differs from the germline gene, which may be a read error. DNA for the CDR3: TGTGCCAGCAGCTTAGGGGTCCGGGTGAGCTTC. Translated, it gives CASSLGVRVSF. The rearrangement uses TRBV7-8 and TRBJ2-1; D gene ambiguous. There are 11 residues in the CDR3. The V gene's germline CDR1 is SGHVS and CDR2 FQNEAQ. Filled out from reference TRBV7-8 and TRBJ2-1, the complete variable domain reads GAGVSQSPRYKVAKRGQDVALRCDPISGHVSLFWYQQALGQGPEFLTYFQNEAQLDKSGLPSDRFFAERPEGSVSTLKIQRTQQEDSAVYLCASSLGVRVSFGPGTRLTVL.

J is TRBJ1-4 and V is TRBV18; 9 bases are a match to TRBD1. The length of the CDR3 is 15 residues. The trim removed 6 bases at V and 8 bases at J, leaving 10 bases unmatched. Germline CDR1 is KGHSH and CDR2 is LQKENI. The CDR3 DNA is TGTGCCAGCTCCCCCGGGACAGGGTCCGCGGAAAAACTGTTTTTT. As protein: CASSPGTGSAEKLFF.

This clonotype was seen a few times. V and J are TRBV19 and TRBJ2-5; D gene ambiguous. CDR1 is LNHDA, CDR2 SQIVND, per germline (reference sequence). This CDR3 has 15 residues. V lost 3 bases, J lost 1 base, and 12 bases lay in between. The DNA of the CDR3 is TGTGCCAGTAGTATGGCAGCGCGGATCCAAGAGACCCAGTACTTC. This gives the protein CASSMAARIQETQYF.